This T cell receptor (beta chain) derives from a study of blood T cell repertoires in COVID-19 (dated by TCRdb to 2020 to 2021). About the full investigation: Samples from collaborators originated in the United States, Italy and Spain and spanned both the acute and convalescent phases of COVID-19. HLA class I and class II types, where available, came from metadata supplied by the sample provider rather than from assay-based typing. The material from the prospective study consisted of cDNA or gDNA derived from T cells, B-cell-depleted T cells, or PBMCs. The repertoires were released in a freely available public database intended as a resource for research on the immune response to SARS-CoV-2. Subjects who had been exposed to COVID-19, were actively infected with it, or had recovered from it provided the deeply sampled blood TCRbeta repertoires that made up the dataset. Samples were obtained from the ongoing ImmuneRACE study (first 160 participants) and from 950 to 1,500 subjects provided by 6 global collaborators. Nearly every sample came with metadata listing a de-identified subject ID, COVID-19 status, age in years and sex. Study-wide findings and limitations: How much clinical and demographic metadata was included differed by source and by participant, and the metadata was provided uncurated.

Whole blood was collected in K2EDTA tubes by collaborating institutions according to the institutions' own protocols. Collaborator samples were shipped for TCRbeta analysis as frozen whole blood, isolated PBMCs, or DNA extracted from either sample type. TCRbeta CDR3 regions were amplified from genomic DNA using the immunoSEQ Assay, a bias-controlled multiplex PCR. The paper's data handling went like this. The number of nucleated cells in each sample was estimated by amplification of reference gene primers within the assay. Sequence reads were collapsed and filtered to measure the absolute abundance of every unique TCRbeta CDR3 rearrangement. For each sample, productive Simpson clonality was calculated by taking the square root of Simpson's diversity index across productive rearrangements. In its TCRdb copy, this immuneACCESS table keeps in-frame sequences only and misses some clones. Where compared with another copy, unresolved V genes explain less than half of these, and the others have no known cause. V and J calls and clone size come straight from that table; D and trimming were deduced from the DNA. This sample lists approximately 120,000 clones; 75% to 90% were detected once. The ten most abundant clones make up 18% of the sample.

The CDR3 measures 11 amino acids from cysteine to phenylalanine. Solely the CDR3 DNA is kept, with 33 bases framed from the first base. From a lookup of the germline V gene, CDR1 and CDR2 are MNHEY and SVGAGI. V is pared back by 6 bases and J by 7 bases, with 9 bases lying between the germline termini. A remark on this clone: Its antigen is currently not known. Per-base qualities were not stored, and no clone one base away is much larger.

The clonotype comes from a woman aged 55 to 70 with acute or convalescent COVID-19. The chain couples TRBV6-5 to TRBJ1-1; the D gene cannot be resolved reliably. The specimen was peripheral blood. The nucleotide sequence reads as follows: TGTGCCAGCAGGGACTTAGATGAAGCTTTCTTT. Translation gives CASRDLDEAFF.